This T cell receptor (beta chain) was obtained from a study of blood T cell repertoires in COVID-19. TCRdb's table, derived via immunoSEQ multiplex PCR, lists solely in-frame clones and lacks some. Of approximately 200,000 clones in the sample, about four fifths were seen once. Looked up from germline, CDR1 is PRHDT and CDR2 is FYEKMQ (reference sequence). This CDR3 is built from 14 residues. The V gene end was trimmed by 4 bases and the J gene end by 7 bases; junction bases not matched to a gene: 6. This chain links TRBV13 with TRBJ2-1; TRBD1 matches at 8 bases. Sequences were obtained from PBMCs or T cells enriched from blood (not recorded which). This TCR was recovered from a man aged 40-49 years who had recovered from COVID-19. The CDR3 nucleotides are TGTGCCAGCAGCTCCGGGACAGGTAGGAATGAGCAGTTCTTC. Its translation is CASSSGTGRNEQFF.